This T cell receptor (beta chain) was sequenced for a study of technical replicates of blood from a handful of donors. Sequencing was performed with immunoSEQ multiplex PCR; in TCRdb, only in-frame clones are kept and a portion is missing. The data contain 65,000 to 85,000 clones, more than 95% of them seen just once; the ten biggest clones take up about 0.15%. Germline V gives CDR1 SGHNT, CDR2 YENEEA. V gave up 1 base and J gave up 2 bases, with 18 bases separating them. The CDR3 loop spans 18 amino acids. This sequence originates from a human donor in good health. This sequence joins TRBV11-3 and TRBJ1-3; D gene ambiguous. Specimen: T cells isolated from PBMCs. The CDR3 protein is CASSLGSVRGVPGNTIYF. DNA for the CDR3: TGTGCCAGCAGCTTAGGTAGCGTGCGGGGAGTGCCTGGAAACACCATATATTTT. Full variable domain (remainder filled in from reference TRBV11-3 and TRBJ1-3): EAGVVQSPRYKIIEKKQPVAFWCNPISGHNTLYWYLQNLGQGPELLIRYENEEAVDDSQLPKDRFSAERLKGVDSTLKIQPAELGDSAVYLCASSLGSVRGVPGNTIYFGEGSWLTVV.